This T cell receptor (beta chain) was captured in a study of blood T cell repertoires in COVID-19. On the study more broadly: The analysed material was cDNA or gDNA that came from T cells, B-cell-depleted T cells, or PBMCs.

While infection was still active, Seattle patients were enrolled and then followed longitudinally. Germline V lookup: CDR1 LNHDA, CDR2 SQIVND (reference sequence). The CDR3 length is 16 residues. Trimming removed 1 base at V and 0 bases at J, with 9 bases between. Clones were sequenced by immunoSEQ multiplex PCR, and TCRdb holds only the in-frame ones, with some missing. The sample includes 250,000 or so clones, almost 90% seen only once; the top ten take under 2.5%. The sequenced sample consisted of peripheral blood. The clonotype originates from a woman in her sixties or seventies with COVID-19, enrolled during active disease. V gene TRBV19 combines with J gene TRBJ1-4; unclear D gene. The CDR3 sequence is CASSIGQISTNEKLFF. Here the CDR3 DNA reads TGTGCCAGTAGTATAGGCCAGATATCAACTAATGAAAAACTGTTTTTT. Supplemented by reference TRBV19 and TRBJ1-4, the full variable domain reads DGGITQSPKYLFRKEGQNVTLSCEQNLNHDAMYWYRQDPGQGLRLIYYSQIVNDFQKGDIAEGYSVSREKKESFPLTVTSAQKNPTAFYLCASSIGQISTNEKLFFGSGTQLSVL.